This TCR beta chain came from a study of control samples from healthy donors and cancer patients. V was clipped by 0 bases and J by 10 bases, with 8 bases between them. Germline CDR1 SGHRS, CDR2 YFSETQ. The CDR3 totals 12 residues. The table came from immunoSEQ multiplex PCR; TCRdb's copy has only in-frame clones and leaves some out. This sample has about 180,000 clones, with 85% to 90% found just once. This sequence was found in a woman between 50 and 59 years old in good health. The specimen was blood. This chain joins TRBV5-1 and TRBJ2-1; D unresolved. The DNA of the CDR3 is TGCGCCAGCAGCTTGGTGGCCCGGGAGCAGTTCTTC. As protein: CASSLVAREQFF. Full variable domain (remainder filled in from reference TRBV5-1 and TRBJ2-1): KAGVTQTPRYLIKTRGQQVTLSCSPISGHRSVSWYQQTPGQGLQFLFEYFSETQRNKGNFPGRFSGRQFSNSRSEMNVSTLELGDSALYLCASSLVAREQFFGPGTRLTVL.